The rows below give T cell receptor beta chains drawn from one sample of a study of blood T cell repertoires in COVID-19. TCRdb's table, derived via immunoSEQ multiplex PCR, lists solely in-frame clones and lacks some. The profile shows 170,000 or so clones, approximately 85% of them singletons. The sample comprised PBMCs or T cells enriched from blood (not recorded which). Receptors were obtained from a man aged 40-50 years who had recovered from COVID-19. The CDR3 runs from the conserved cysteine through the conserved F or W. A D gene is named only where the DNA matches it firmly. Some rows mark clone size as missing; the rest say once, few, many or name a class of expanded clone.

d_call j_call v_call clone_size cdr3_aa cdr3_nt
NA TRBJ1-5 TRBV19 NA CASSLSDSGLRPQHF TGTGCCAGTAGTCTCTCGGACAGTGGCCTGAGGCCCCAGCATTTT
TRBD1 TRBJ1-3 TRBV28 NA CASRDRGNTIYF TGTGCCAGCAGGGACAGGGGAAACACCATATATTTT
TRBD1 TRBJ1-2 TRBV19 NA CASSTSRQGYGYTF TGTGCCAGTAGTACATCTCGACAGGGGTATGGCTACACCTTC
NA TRBJ1-2 TRBV28 NA CASSSPARVYYGYTF TGTGCCAGCAGTTCCCCCGCTCGAGTGTACTATGGCTACACCTTC
TRBD2 TRBJ2-2 TRBV19 NA CASRNSRLADTGELFF TGTGCCAGTAGAAACTCCAGACTAGCGGACACCGGGGAGCTGTTTTTT
TRBD2 TRBJ2-5 TRBV5-6 NA CASSLALLAGGGETQYF TGTGCCAGCAGCTTGGCCCTACTAGCGGGAGGGGGAGAGACCCAGTACTTC
TRBD1 TRBJ1-4 TRBV2 NA CASKGTANEKLFF TGTGCCAGCAAAGGGACAGCAAATGAAAAACTGTTTTTT
TRBD2 TRBJ2-3 TRBV9 NA CASSVASGTVDTQYF TGTGCCAGCAGCGTAGCTAGCGGGACAGTAGATACGCAGTATTTT
TRBD2 TRBJ2-5 TRBV5-1 few CASSHGLAGGGEETQYF TGCGCCAGCAGCCACGGACTAGCGGGGGGTGGGGAAGAGACCCAGTACTTC
NA TRBJ2-7 TRBV19 NA CASSEGHPPYEQYF TGTGCCAGTAGTGAGGGACACCCTCCCTACGAGCAGTACTTC
NA TRBJ1-2 TRBV30 many CAWYQRNYGYTF TGTGCCTGGTATCAGAGGAACTATGGCTACACCTTC
NA TRBJ2-1 TRBV19 NA CASSMRDNEQFF TGTGCCAGTAGTATGAGGGACAATGAGCAGTTCTTC
NA TRBJ2-5 TRBV3-1/TRBV3-2 NA CASSPGGKETQYF TGTGCCAGCTCCCCGGGGGGCAAAGAGACCCAGTACTTC
TRBD2 TRBJ2-5 TRBV6-1 few CASSETTSGGLETQYF TGTGCCAGCAGTGAGACGACTAGCGGGGGTTTGGAGACCCAGTACTTC
NA TRBJ1-6 TRBV2 NA CASSEGAGRSPLHF TGTGCCAGCAGTGAAGGCGCAGGGCGGTCACCCCTCCACTTT
NA TRBJ2-1 TRBV7-8 NA CASSLRSRFYNEQFF TGTGCCAGCAGCTTACGCTCACGGTTTTACAATGAGCAGTTCTTC
NA TRBJ1-1 TRBV10-3 once CAISGNEVHTEAFF TGTGCCATATCGGGAAATGAAGTCCACACTGAAGCTTTCTTT
NA TRBJ2-7 TRBV3-1/TRBV3-2 NA CASSQGAGTYEQYF TGTGCCAGCAGCCAAGGGGCCGGTACCTACGAGCAGTACTTC
NA TRBJ1-1 TRBV5-6 NA CASSFGGLNTEAFF TGTGCCAGCAGCTTTGGGGGGTTGAACACTGAAGCTTTCTTT
TRBD1 TRBJ1-3 TRBV20-1 NA CSASSPGQGRFSGNTIYF TGCAGTGCCAGTTCTCCGGGACAGGGGAGATTTTCTGGAAACACCATATATTTT
TRBD1 TRBJ2-1 TRBV3-1/TRBV3-2 once CASSASDRGGNEQFF TGTGCCAGCAGCGCTTCAGACAGGGGGGGCAATGAGCAGTTCTTC